The clone carrying this T cell receptor beta chain was seen only a few times. Its antigen is unidentified. The data originate from a study of shared clonotypes between healthy human individuals. Study summary: Per-donor plates numbered three CD4 naive, three CD4 memory, two CD8 naive and one CD8 memory.

Produced via immunoSEQ multiplex PCR; TCRdb's table is partial and in-frame only. The sample includes millions of clones, around 94% seen only once; the top ten take 0.11% to 0.15%. Notes on the study in general: The study drew on few donors, limiting represented genetic and exposure-history diversity. A handful of donors shared around 5% of their naive CD4 clonotypes. Rarefaction analysis demonstrated incomplete sorted-subset sequencing notwithstanding large depth.

The source material was naive CD4+ T cells sorted from blood. Specified subset: CD45RA+ positively selected. The TCR comes from a man between 18 and 29 years old in good health.

CDR3 protein: CAWAGGAVNEKLFF. DNA of the CDR3: TGTGCCTGGGCTGGGGGGGCAGTTAATGAAAAACTGTTTTTT. V gene TRBV30 combines with J gene TRBJ1-4; a possible D gene is TRBD1 (6 bases). The germline V and J ends were trimmed by 5 bases and 4 bases, with 14 bases remaining between them. There are 14 residues in the CDR3. The germline V gene encodes CDR1 GTSNPN and CDR2 SVGIG (reference sequence).